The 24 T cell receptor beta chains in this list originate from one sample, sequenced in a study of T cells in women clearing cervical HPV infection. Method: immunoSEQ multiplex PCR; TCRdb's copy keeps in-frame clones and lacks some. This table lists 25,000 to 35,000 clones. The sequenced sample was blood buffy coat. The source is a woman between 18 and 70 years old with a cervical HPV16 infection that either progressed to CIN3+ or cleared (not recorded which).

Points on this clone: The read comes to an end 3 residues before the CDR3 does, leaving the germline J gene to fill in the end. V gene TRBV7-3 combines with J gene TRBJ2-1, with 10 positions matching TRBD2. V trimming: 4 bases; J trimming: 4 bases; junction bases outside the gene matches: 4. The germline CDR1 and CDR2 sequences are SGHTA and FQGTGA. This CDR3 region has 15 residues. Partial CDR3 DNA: TGTGCCAGCAGCTCTAGCGGGAGTCTTTACAATGAG. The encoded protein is CASSSSGSLYNE. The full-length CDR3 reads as CASSSSGSLYNEQFF.

The sequenced part of the CDR3 DNA is TGTGCCAGCAGGGGCAACCCAGACGAG. This sequence encodes CASRGNPDE. The CDR3 in its entirety is CASRGNPDEQYF. The chain uses TRBV7-9 and TRBJ2-7; D unresolved. The CDR3 goes on 3 residues after the read ends, and that part is filled in from the germline J gene. This CDR3 region has 12 residues. V lost 6 bases and J lost 5, with 11 bases in between. In germline, CDR1 is SEHNR, CDR2 FQNEAQ (reference sequence).

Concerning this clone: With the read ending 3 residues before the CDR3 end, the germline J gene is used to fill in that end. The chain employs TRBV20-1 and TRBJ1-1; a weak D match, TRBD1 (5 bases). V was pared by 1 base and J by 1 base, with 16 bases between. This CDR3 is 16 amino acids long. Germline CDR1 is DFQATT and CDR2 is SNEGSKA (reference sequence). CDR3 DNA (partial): TGCAGTGCTAGAGCTACCACCTTTCAGGGGAACACTGAA. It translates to CSARATTFQGNTE. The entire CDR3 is CSARATTFQGNTEAFF.

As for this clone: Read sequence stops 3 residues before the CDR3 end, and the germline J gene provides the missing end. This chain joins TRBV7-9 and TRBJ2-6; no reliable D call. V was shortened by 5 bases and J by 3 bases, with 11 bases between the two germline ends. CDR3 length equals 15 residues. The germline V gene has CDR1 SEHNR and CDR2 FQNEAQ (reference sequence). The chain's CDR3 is CASSLPLGGANVLTF. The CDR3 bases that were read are TGTGCCAGCAGCCTGCCCCTAGGTGGGGCCAACGTC. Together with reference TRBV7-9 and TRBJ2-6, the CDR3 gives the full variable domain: DTGVSQNPRHKITKRGQNVTFRCDPISEHNRLYWYRQTLGQGPEFLTYFQNEAQLEKSRLLSDRFSAERPKGSFSTLEIQRTEQGDSAMYLCASSLPLGGANVLTFGAGSRLTVL.

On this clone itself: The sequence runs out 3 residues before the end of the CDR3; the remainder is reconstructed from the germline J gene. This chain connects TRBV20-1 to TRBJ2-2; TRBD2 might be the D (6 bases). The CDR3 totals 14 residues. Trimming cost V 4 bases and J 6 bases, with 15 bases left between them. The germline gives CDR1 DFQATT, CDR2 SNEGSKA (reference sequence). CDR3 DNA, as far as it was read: TGCAGTGCTAATCGCGGGACTGACGCCGGGGAG. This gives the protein CSANRGTDAGE. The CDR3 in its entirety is CSANRGTDAGELFF.

CDR3 bases read: TGCAGCGTTGAGGGGAGGGGGGGCACTGAA. It encodes CSVEGRGGTE. The entire CDR3 sequence reads CSVEGRGGTEAFF. This rearrangement joins TRBV29-1 to TRBJ1-1; the D gene is possibly TRBD1 (6 bases). The CDR3 end falls 3 residues outside the read, so it is completed with the germline J gene. CDR3 size: 13 residues. Deletions cut 3 bases from V and 4 bases from J, with 12 bases between. Germline V CDR1 and CDR2: SQVTM, ANQGSEA. The variable domain in full, with the rest retrieved from reference TRBV29-1 and TRBJ1-1, is SAVISQKPSRDICQRGTSLTIQCQVDSQVTMMFWYRQQPGQSLTLIATANQGSEATYESGFVIDKFPISRPNLTFSTLTVSNMSPEDSSIYLCSVEGRGGTEAFFGQGTRLTVV.

CDR3: CASSLISNPNYGQYF. The DNA read from the CDR3 is TGTGCCAGCAGCTTGATATCAAACCCTAACTATGGT. V is TRBV5-5 and J is TRBJ2-4; D remains ambiguous. The read finishes 3 residues shy of the CDR3 end, and the germline J gene is used to complete it. This CDR3 region has 15 residues. Germline CDR1 SGHKS, CDR2 YYEKEE (reference sequence). Drawing the rest from reference TRBV5-5 and TRBJ2-4, the complete variable domain is DAGVTQSPTHLIKTRGQQVTLRCSPISGHKSVSWYQQVLGQGPQFIFQYYEKEERGRGNFPDRFSARQFPNYSSELNVNALLLGDSALYLCASSLISNPNYGQYFGAGTRLSVL.

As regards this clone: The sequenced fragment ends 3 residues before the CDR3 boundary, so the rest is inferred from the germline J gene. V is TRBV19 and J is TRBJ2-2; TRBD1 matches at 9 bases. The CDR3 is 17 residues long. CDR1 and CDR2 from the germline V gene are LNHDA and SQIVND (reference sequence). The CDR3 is CASNTLPGQGHNSPLFF. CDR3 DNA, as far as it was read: TGTGCCAGTAACACTCTCCCGGGACAGGGCCATAATTCACCG.

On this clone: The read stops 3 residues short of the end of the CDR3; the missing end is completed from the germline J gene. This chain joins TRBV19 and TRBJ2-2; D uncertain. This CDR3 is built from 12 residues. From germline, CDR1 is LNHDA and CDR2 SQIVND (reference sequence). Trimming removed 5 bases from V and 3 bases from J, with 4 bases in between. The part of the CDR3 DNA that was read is TGTGCCAGTAGTGGCTACACCGGGGAG. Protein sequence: CASSGYTGE. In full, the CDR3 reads CASSGYTGELFF.

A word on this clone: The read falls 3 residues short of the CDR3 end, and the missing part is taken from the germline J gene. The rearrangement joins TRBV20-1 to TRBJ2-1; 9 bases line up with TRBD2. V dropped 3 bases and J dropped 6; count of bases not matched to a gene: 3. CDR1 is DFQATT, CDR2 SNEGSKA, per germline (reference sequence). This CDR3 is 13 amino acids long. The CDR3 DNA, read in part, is TGCAGTGCTAGTCTAGCGGGATTCAATGAG. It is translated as CSASLAGFNE. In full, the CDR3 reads CSASLAGFNEQFF.

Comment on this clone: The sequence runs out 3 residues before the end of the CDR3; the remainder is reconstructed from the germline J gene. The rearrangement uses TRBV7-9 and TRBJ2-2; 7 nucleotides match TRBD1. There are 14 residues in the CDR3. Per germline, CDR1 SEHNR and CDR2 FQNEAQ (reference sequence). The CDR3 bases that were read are TGTGCCAGCAGCGAGGGACAGTTTAATTCACCG. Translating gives CASSEGQFNSP. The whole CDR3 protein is CASSEGQFNSPLFF.

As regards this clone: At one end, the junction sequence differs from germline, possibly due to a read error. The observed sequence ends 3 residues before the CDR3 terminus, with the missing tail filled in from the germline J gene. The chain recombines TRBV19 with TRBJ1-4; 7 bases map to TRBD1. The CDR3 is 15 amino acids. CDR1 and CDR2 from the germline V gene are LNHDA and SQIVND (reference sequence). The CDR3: CASRPGQVAAETLFF. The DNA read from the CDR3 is TGTGCCAGTAGACCCGGACAGGTCGCCGCCGAAACA.

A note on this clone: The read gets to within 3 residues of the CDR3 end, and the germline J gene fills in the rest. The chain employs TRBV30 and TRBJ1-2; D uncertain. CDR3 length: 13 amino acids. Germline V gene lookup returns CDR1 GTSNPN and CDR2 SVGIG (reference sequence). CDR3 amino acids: CAWSGRIAGDYTF. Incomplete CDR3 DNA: TGTGCCTGGAGTGGACGGATAGCGGGCGAC.

CDR3 sequence: CASRVAGGETQYF. The DNA read from the CDR3 is TGTGCCAGTAGAGTAGCGGGAGGAGAGACG. The rearrangement joins TRBV19 to TRBJ2-3; 10 bases map to TRBD2. Read data end 3 residues before the CDR3 end; the end is taken from the germline J gene. Per the germline V gene, CDR1 is LNHDA and CDR2 is SQIVND (reference sequence). The length of the CDR3 is 13 residues.

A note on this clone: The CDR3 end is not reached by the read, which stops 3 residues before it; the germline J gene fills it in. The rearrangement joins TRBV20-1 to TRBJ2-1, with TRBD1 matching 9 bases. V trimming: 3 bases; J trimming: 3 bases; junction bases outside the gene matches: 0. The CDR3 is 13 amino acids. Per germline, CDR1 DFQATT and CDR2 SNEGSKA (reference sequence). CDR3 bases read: TGCAGTGCTAGGACAGGGGGCTACAATGAG. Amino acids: CSARTGGYNE. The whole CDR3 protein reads CSARTGGYNEQFF.

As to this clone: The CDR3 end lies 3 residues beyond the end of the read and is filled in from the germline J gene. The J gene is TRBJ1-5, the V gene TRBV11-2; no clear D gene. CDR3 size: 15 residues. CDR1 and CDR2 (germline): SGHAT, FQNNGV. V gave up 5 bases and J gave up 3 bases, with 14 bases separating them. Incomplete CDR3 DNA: TGTGCCAGCAGCGCCAAGGGCAGTACCAATCAGCCC. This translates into CASSAKGSTNQP. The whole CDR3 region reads CASSAKGSTNQPQHF.

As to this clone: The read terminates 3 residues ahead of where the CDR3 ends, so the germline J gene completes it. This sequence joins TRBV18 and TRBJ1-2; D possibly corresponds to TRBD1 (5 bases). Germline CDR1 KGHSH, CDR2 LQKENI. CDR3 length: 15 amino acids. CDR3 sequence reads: CASSPTQGGGNDYTF. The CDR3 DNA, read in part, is TGTGCCAGCTCACCAACTCAGGGAGGCGGCAATGAC.

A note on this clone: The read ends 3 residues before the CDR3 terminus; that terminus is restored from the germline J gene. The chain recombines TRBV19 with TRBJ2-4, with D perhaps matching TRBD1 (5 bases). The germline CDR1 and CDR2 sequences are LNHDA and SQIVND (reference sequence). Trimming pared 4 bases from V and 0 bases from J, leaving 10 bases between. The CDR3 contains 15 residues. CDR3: CASSSRAPAKNIQYF. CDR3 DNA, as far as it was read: TGTGCCAGTAGTAGCAGGGCCCCAGCCAAAAACATT.

The part of the CDR3 DNA that was read is TGCAGTGCTAGAGATCGGCTAGCGGGAGGATACGAG. Its protein product is CSARDRLAGGYE. The whole CDR3 sequence reads CSARDRLAGGYEQYF. The V and J genes are TRBV20-1 and TRBJ2-7, with 11 bases matching TRBD2. The read ends 3 residues before the CDR3 terminus; that terminus is restored from the germline J gene. Germline CDR1 DFQATT, CDR2 SNEGSKA (reference sequence). Trimming at V came to 0 bases and at J to 4 bases, leaving 5 bases not matched to a gene. The CDR3 has 15 residues.

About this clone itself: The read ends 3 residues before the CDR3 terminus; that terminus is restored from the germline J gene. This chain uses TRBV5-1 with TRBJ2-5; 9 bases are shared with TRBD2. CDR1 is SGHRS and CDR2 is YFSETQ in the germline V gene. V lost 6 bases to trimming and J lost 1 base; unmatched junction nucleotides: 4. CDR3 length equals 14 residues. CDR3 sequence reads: CASIGTSSQETQYF. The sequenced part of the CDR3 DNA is TGCGCCAGCATCGGGACTAGCTCCCAAGAGACC.

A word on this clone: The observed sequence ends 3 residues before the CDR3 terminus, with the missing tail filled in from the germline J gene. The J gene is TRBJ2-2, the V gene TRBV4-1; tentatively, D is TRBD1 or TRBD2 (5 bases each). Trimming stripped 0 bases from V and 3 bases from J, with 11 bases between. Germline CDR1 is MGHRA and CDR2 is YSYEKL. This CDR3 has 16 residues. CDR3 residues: CASSQEREGYTGELFF. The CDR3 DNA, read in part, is TGCGCCAGCAGCCAAGAAAGAGAGGGGTACACCGGGGAG.

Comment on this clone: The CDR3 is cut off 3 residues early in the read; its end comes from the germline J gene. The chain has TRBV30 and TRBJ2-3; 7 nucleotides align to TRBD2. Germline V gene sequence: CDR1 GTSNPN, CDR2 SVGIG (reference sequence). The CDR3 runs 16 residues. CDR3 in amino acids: CAWTEVPSLAEETQYF. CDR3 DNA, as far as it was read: TGTGCCTGGACCGAGGTACCCTCGCTAGCGGAAGAGACG.

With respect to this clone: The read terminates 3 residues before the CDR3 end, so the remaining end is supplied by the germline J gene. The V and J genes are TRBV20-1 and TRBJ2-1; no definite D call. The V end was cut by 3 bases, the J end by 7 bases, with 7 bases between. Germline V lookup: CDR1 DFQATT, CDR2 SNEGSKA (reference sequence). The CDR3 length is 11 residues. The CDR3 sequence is CSARGRNEQFF. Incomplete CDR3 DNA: TGCAGTGCTAGGGGCAGAAATGAG.

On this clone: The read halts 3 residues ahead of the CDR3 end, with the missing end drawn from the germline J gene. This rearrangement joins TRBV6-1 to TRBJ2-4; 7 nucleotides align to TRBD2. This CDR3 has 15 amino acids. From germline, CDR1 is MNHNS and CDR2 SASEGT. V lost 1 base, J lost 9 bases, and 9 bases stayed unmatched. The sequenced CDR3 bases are TGTGCCAGCAGTGAAGTTTCGGGGGGATTGAGCATT. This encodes CASSEVSGGLSI. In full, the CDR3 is CASSEVSGGLSIQYF.